The 17 T cell receptor beta chains below all came from one sample that was sequenced in a study of blood T cells in healthy people across ages. Alongside a J-beta primer mix, a sample-barcoded 5' primer served in a second PCR lasting about 7 to 11 cycles. TCRdb reprocessed the 5' RACE reads with MiXCR, giving one entry per CDR3 protein. The sample records around 280,000 distinct CDR3 sequences, less than 30% being singletons. Sequencing used blood. All receptors derive from a woman aged 70 to 79 in good health.

The sample holds many counts of this clonotype. The chain carries TRBV29-1 and TRBJ2-5; a weak D match, TRBD2 (7 bases). This CDR3 is built from 13 residues. In germline, CDR1 is SQVTM, CDR2 ANQGSEA. This CDR3 reads CSVQGGSQETQYF. The CDR3 coding sequence is TGCAGTGTACAGGGAGGGTCCCAAGAGACCCAGTACTTC.

This clonotype has a handful of counts. The J gene is TRBJ2-5, the V gene TRBV4-1; a possible D gene is TRBD2 (6 bases). CDR1 is MGHRA and CDR2 is YSYEKL in the germline V gene. The length of the CDR3 is 15 residues. V was trimmed by 4 bases and J by 4 bases, leaving 16 bases between them. The CDR3 DNA sequence: TGCGCCAGCAGCCCTACCCAGGTGCGGGGAGAGACCCAGTACTTC. It encodes CASSPTQVRGETQYF.

In its sample, this clonotype was seen a few times. The chain carries TRBV20-1 and TRBJ2-3; 10 positions agree with TRBD2. With V trimmed by 2 bases and J by 2 bases, 4 bases remained unmatched. Germline loops: CDR1 DFQATT, CDR2 SNEGSKA (reference sequence). The CDR3 consists of 15 residues. The CDR3 DNA sequence: TGCAGTGCTAGACCTAGCGGGAGATACACAGATACGCAGTATTTT. It codes for CSARPSGRYTDTQYF.

This chain joins TRBV28 and TRBJ2-7; 7 bases map to TRBD2. Per germline, CDR1 MDHEN and CDR2 SYDVKM. The CDR3 has 16 amino acids. V gave up 6 bases and J gave up 7 bases; unmatched junction bases: 18. The CDR3 bases are TGTGCCAGCAGCTCTAGTCTAGCGGCAGTTTACGTGGAGCAGTACTTC. It specifies CASSSSLAAVYVEQYF.

Comment on this clonotype: One base away lies a much larger clone, so this may be a sequencing read error. The chain couples TRBV20-1 to TRBJ2-5; 8 bases are shared with TRBD1. The germline gives CDR1 DFQATT, CDR2 SNEGSKA (reference sequence). The CDR3 runs to 12 residues. The CDR3 is CGAAGQGQVRYF. The CDR3 coding sequence is TGCGGTGCTGCCGGACAGGGCCAGGTTCGCTACTTC.

The V gene is TRBV20-1, the J gene TRBJ2-5, with D unresolved. The germline gives CDR1 DFQATT, CDR2 SNEGSKA (reference sequence). Trimming removed 4 bases at V and 5 bases at J, with 5 bases between. This CDR3 has 10 residues. CDR3 nucleotides: TGCAGTGCTATGAAGGAGACCCAGTACTTC. It specifies CSAMKETQYF.

The rearrangement uses TRBV20-1 and TRBJ2-1; the match to TRBD2 covers 16 bases. The CDR3 has 19 residues. The germline V gene has CDR1 DFQATT and CDR2 SNEGSKA (reference sequence). J gave up 11 bases and V 2 bases, and 18 bases lay outside the gene matches. CDR3 residues: CSARSRGLAGGPSGRQQFF. CDR3 coding DNA: TGCAGTGCTAGATCCCGGGGACTAGCGGGAGGGCCCTCAGGCCGACAGCAGTTCTTC.

The DNA for the CDR3 is TGTGCCAGTAGTATAGGCGTGCGGAGCAATGAGCAGTTCTTC. The encoded protein is CASSIGVRSNEQFF. This sequence joins TRBV19 and TRBJ2-1; the D is unclear. The CDR3 contains 14 residues. Germline assignment: CDR1 LNHDA and CDR2 SQIVND (reference sequence). The V and J ends lost 1 base and 6 bases respectively, with 10 bases between them.

There are a few counts of this clonotype. V usage is TRBV6-2 or TRBV6-3 and J usage is TRBJ1-5, with D unclear. Germline CDR1 MNHEY, CDR2 SVGEGT. Trimming took off 7 bases at V and 3 bases at J, with 10 bases between the two ends. The CDR3 has 13 residues. The CDR3, as DNA: TGTGCCAGCATTAGCAGTCACAATCAGCCCCAGCATTTT. Translated, it gives CASISSHNQPQHF.

The V call is TRBV7-2, the J call TRBJ2-7; 7 bases map to TRBD2. The germline V gene encodes CDR1 SGHTA and CDR2 FQGNSA. The CDR3 has 15 residues. V lost 5 bases and J lost 5; bases outside the gene matches: 12. The CDR3 nucleotides are TGTGCCAGCAGCCCTTGGGGCGGGAGTAGTAACGAGCAGTACTTC. Protein sequence: CASSPWGGSSNEQYF.

This clonotype was seen a few times. The chain combines TRBV10-3 with TRBJ2-7; D ambiguous. Germline values: CDR1 ENHRY, CDR2 SYGVKD. The germline V and J ends were trimmed by 0 bases and 4 bases, with 4 bases remaining between them. This CDR3 is built from 12 residues. CDR3 loop: CAISESGYEQYF. The DNA of the CDR3 is TGTGCCATCAGTGAGTCGGGTTACGAGCAGTACTTC.

This clonotype showed up just a few times. V and J are TRBV6-2 or TRBV6-3 and TRBJ2-7; 9 positions agree with TRBD1. The CDR3 loop spans 14 amino acids. Germline-derived CDR1 and CDR2 are MNHEY and SVGEGT. With V trimmed by 7 bases and J by 2 bases, 6 bases remained unmatched. CDR3 sequence: CASIGQGRAYEQYF. CDR3 bases: TGTGCCAGCATTGGACAGGGGAGAGCCTACGAGCAGTACTTC.

This clonotype was observed a few times. The J gene is TRBJ2-7, the V gene TRBV10-3; D is possibly TRBD1 or TRBD2 (6 bases each). The J call is uncertain, as TRBJ2-1 better fits the DNA end. The CDR3 totals 12 residues. Germline V CDR1 and CDR2: ENHRY, SYGVKD. DNA for the CDR3: TGTGCCTCCGGGGGCGCCTCTTACGAGCAGTTCTTC. Its protein is CASGGASYEQFF.

The CDR3 reads CASSPTGGPSGELFF. The DNA of the CDR3 is TGTGCCAGCAGCCCGACAGGGGGCCCATCCGGGGAGCTGTTTTTT. This chain links TRBV14 with TRBJ2-2; TRBD1 matches at 10 bases. V dropped 4 bases and J dropped 6; count of bases not matched to a gene: 5. The CDR3 is made up of 15 amino acids. Germline CDR1 reads SGHDN; CDR2 reads FVKESK.

In this sample, this clonotype turned up many times. The genes are TRBV20-1 and TRBJ2-4, with D possibly matching TRBD1 (6 bases). CDR3 length: 12 amino acids. Germline V gene sequence: CDR1 DFQATT, CDR2 SNEGSKA (reference sequence). V was trimmed by 6 bases and J by 8 bases, leaving 14 bases between them. CDR3 protein: CSARAAGDIQYF. The CDR3 DNA is TGCAGTGCCCGGGCCGCAGGGGACATTCAGTACTTC.

This clonotype has just a few counts. The CDR3 nucleotides are TGTGCCAGCAGGGGGGTCAGCGGGAGCTCCTACAATGAGCAGTTCTTC. Its translation is CASRGVSGSSYNEQFF. This chain connects TRBV6-6 to TRBJ2-1; 8 bases align to TRBD2. The ends lost 6 bases at V and 0 bases at J; junction bases unmatched: 7. Germline V gives CDR1 MNHNY, CDR2 SVGAGI (reference sequence). The CDR3 totals 16 residues.

This clonotype was observed at least ten times. V usage is TRBV9 and J usage is TRBJ2-2, with 8 positions matching TRBD1. This CDR3 is built from 13 residues. The J segment lost 6 bases and the V segment lost 4 bases, leaving 2 bases of the junction unmatched. Germline CDR1 SGDLS, CDR2 YYNGEE. The CDR3 region is CASSPGGSGELFF. CDR3 DNA sequence: TGTGCCAGCAGCCCAGGGGGCTCCGGGGAGCTGTTTTTT.